The T cell receptor (beta chain) described here comes from a study of CD8 T cells in Susac syndrome. A quantity of about 0.5 to 1 ug RNA underwent reverse transcription using random hexamers. Across 54 Vbeta and 13 Jbeta, immunoSEQ multiplex PCR amplified TCR beta CDR3. TCRdb reanalysed the immunoSEQ multiplex PCR reads using MiXCR and keeps one entry per CDR3 protein. In the table there are about 300,000 distinct CDR3 sequences, roughly 85% of which are singletons. From blood CD8+ and CD4+ T cells, the TCR beta chain was sequenced. Negative isolation yielded CD4+ and CD8+ T cells, and FACS enriched TEMRA cells. J lost 7 bases, V lost 6 bases, and 17 bases had no gene match. There are 16 residues in the CDR3. CDR1 is SGHAT and CDR2 is FQDESV in the germline V gene (reference sequence).

The source of this sequence is a human donor with multiple sclerosis. The chain links TRBV11-1 to TRBJ1-1; TRBD1 matches 7 bases. The sequencing input was CD8+ T cells from PBMCs. CDR3 amino acids: CASRGDRETRGGEAFF. The CDR3 DNA sequence: TGTGCCAGCAGAGGCGACAGGGAGACTCGGGGCGGTGAAGCTTTCTTT.